This TCR beta chain was retrieved from a study of OX40 agonist ivuxolimab in advanced cancers. Notes on the research overall: Ivuxolimab, which targeted the costimulatory receptor OX40 (CD134), was an agonistic, fully human IgG2 monoclonal antibody. Of the 50 to 55 dose-escalation patients, hepatocellular carcinoma was present in about 20, melanoma in approximately 15, renal cell carcinoma in 9 and head and neck cancer in 9. Three dose-escalation patients achieved partial responses, one with hepatocellular carcinoma and two with cutaneous melanoma. Patients were allowed to have had prior anti-PD-1, anti-PD-L1 or anti-CTLA-4 therapy, and around 41% of the dose-escalation patients had previously received checkpoint inhibitors. Peripheral TCRbeta sequencing aimed to test whether ivuxolimab altered TCR sequence diversity and caused clonal T-cell expansion. The paper reports the monotherapy dose-escalation portion (N of about 47 patients) of the phase I ivuxolimab trial. The dose-escalation cohort was over 70% male with a mean age of about 58 years, ranging from roughly 23 to 85. Intravenous ivuxolimab was administered to patients every 2 weeks at six dose levels: 0.01, 0.1, 0.3, 1.5, 3 and 10 mg/kg. Study-wide findings and limitations: The antigen specificity of the peripheral T cells that underwent clonal expansion was not determined. At doses from 0.1 to 3.0 mg/kg, clonal expansion was seen in both CD4+ and CD8+ blood T cells between baseline and week 6. On average, CD8+ T cells showed more expanded clones than CD4+ T cells after ivuxolimab. Low levels of normalized T-cell clonal expansion were also seen in some nonresponding patients. Partial responders in the 0.1-3.0 mg/kg groups had among the lowest normalized peripheral clonal expansion, especially among CD8+ T cells.

From the cysteine through the phenylalanine, the CDR3 covers 15 amino acids. Left in the record is the CDR3 DNA by itself, 45 bases read in frame from the first base. V has 4 bases trimmed and J has 3 bases trimmed; junction bases matching no gene number 4. Reading the germline V gene (reference sequence) gives CDR1 LNHDA and CDR2 SQIVND. This clone was seen just once. Its antigen is still unknown. The input lacks base qualities; no much larger clone sits a single base away. To sequence the TCRbeta CDR3 region, genomic DNA was isolated from the sorted cells. The immunoSEQ Assay was used for sequencing of TCRbeta CDR3 regions. The table comes from immuneACCESS by way of TCRdb, which keeps in-frame sequences with V and J called. Part of the clones is missing from these tables; in studies checked, under half for an unresolved V gene and the rest for unknown reasons. For this sample the table gives approximately 86,000 clones, of which around nine tenths were detected only once. Together, the top ten hold around 1.1% of the sample.

The trial excluded patients who had a history of autoimmune disease or were on systemic immunosuppression. Peripheral blood for TCR sequencing was collected from all dose cohorts at baseline, on cycle 4 day 1, and on cycle 7 day 1. Samples were obtained from an open-label, multicenter, first-in-human phase I dose-escalation trial of ivuxolimab. Adults with locally advanced or metastatic melanoma, renal cell, hepatocellular, or head and neck squamous cell carcinoma were enrolled in the trial. CD4+ and CD8+ T cells were sorted separately from peripheral blood before TCR sequencing. The sample here was CD4+ or CD8+ T cells sorted from blood, taken in a trial of the OX40 agonist ivuxolimab. Recombination connected TRBV19 to TRBJ2-3; 10 bases in the middle match TRBD2. The TCR originated in an adult with an advanced solid tumor such as melanoma, head and neck, liver or kidney cancer. CDR3 protein: CASSTSGSSTDTQYF. In nucleotides, the sequence is TGTGCCAGTAGTACTAGCGGGAGCAGTACAGATACGCAGTATTTT.